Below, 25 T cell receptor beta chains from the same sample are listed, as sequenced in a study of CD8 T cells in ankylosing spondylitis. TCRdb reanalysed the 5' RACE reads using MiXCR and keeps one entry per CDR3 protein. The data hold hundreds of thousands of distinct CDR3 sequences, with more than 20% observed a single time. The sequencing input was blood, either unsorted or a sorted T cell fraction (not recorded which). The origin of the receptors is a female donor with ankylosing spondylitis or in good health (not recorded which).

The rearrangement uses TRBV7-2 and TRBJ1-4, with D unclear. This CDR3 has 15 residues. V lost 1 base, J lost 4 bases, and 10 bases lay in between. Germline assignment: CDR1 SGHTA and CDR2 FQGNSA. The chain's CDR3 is CASSLDTARNEKLFF. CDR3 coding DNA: TGTGCCAGCAGCTTAGACACAGCTCGTAATGAAAAACTGTTTTTT.

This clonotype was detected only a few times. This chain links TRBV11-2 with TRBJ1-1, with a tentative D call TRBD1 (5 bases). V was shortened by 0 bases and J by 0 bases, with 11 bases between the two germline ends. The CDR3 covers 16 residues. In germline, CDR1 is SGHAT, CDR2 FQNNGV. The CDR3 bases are TGTGCCAGCAGCTTAGATGGGACGGGTCTGAACACTGAAGCTTTCTTT. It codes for CASSLDGTGLNTEAFF.

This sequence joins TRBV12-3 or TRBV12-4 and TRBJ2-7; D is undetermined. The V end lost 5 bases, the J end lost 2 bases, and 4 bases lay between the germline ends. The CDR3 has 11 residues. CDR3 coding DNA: TGTGCCAGCAGTGGGGCCTACGAGCAGTACTTC. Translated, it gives CASSGAYEQYF.

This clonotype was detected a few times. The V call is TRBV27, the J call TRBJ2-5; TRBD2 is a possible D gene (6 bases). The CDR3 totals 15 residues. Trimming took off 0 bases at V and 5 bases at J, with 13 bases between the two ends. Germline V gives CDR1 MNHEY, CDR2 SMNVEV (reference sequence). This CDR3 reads CASSLSRGAGETQYF. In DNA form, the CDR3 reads TGTGCCAGCAGTTTATCGCGGGGTGCCGGGGAGACCCAGTACTTC.

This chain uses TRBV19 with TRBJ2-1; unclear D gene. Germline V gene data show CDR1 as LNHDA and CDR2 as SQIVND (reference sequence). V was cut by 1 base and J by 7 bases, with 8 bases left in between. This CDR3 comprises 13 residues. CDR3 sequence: CASSIGPNNEQFF. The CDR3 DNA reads TGTGCCAGTAGTATAGGGCCGAATAATGAGCAGTTCTTC.

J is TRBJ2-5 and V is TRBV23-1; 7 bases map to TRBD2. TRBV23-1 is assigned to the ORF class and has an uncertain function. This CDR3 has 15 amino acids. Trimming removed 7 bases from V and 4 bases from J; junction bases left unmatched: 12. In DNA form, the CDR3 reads TGCGCCAGCACTCCAGGACGGGAGGCCGGAGAGACCCAGTACTTC. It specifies CASTPGREAGETQYF.

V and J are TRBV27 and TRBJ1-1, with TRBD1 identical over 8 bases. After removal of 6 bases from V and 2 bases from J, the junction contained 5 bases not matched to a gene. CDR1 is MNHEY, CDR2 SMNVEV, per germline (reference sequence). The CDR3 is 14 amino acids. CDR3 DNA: TGTGCCAGCAGGACTACAGGGGGAAACACTGAAGCTTTCTTT. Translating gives CASRTTGGNTEAFF.

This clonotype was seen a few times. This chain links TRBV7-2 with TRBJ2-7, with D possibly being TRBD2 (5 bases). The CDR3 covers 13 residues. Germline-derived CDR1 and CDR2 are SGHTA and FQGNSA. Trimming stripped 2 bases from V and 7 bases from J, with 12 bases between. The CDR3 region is CASSLPEVREQYF. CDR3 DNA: TGTGCCAGCAGCTTACCGGAGGTGAGGGAGCAGTACTTC.

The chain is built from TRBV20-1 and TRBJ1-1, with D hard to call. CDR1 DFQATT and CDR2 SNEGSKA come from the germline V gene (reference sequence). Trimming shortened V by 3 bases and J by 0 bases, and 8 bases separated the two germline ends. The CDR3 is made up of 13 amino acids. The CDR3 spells CSARSDVNTEAFF. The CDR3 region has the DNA TGCAGTGCTAGGTCGGACGTGAACACTGAAGCTTTCTTT.

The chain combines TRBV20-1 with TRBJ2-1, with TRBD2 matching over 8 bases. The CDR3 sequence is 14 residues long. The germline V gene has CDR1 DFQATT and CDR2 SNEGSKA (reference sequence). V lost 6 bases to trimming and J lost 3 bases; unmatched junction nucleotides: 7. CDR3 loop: CSASTSGGYNEQFF. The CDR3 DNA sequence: TGCAGTGCGAGCACTAGCGGTGGCTACAATGAGCAGTTCTTC.

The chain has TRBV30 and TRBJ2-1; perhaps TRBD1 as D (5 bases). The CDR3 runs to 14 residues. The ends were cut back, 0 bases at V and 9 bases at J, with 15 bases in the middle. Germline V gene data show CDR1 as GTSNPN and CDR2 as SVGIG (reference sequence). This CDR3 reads CAWSVDSWGGEQFF. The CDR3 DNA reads TGTGCCTGGAGTGTAGATAGCTGGGGCGGTGAGCAGTTCTTC.

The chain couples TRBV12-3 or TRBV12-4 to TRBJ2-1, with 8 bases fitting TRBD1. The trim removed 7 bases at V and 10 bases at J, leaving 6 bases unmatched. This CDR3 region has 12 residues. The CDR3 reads CASNRGQGEQFF. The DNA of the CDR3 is TGTGCCAGCAACCGAGGACAGGGAGAGCAGTTCTTC.

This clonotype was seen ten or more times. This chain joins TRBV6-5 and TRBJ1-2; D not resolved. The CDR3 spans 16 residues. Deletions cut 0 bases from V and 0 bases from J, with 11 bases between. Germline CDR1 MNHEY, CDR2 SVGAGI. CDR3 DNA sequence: TGTGCCAGCAGTTACTCGAGCGGCGGGTCTAACTATGGCTACACCTTC. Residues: CASSYSSGGSNYGYTF.

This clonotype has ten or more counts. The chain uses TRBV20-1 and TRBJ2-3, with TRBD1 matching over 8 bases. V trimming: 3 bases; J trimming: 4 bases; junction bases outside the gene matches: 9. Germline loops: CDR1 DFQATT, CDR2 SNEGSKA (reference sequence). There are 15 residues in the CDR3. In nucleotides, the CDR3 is TGCAGTGCTAGTTGGGGACAGGTTACGGCAGATACGCAGTATTTT. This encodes CSASWGQVTADTQYF.

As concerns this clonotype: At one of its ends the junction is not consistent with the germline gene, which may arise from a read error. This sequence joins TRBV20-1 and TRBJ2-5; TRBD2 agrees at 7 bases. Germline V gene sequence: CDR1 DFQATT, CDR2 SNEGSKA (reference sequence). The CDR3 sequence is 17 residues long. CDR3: CCARALADKLRGETQYF. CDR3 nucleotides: TGCTGTGCTAGAGCTCTAGCGGACAAGTTAAGGGGAGAGACCCAGTACTTC.

CDR3 amino acids: CSASDRAGNIQYF. CDR3 sequence (DNA): TGCAGTGCTTCGGACAGGGCAGGAAACATTCAGTACTTC. This chain joins TRBV20-1 and TRBJ2-4; 8 bases line up with TRBD1. There are 13 residues in the CDR3. The V and J ends lost 5 bases and 6 bases, in that order; junction bases with no gene match: 6. Germline V lookup: CDR1 DFQATT, CDR2 SNEGSKA (reference sequence).

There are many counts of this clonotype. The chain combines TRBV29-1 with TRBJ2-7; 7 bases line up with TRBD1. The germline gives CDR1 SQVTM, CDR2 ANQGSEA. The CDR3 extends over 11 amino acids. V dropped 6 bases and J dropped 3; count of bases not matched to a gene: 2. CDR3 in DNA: TGCAGCGTAGGACAGGTCTACGAGCAGTACTTC. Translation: CSVGQVYEQYF.

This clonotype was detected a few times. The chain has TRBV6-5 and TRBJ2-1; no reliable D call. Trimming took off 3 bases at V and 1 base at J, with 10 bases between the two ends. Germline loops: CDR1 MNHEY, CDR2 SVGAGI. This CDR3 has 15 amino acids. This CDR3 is CASSYYQDSYNEQFF. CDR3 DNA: TGTGCCAGCAGTTATTATCAGGATTCCTACAATGAGCAGTTCTTC.

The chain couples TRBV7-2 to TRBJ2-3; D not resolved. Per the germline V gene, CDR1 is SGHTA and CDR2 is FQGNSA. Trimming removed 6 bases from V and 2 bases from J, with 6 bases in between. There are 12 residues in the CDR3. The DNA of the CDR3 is TGTGCCAGCAGTCCAGCCACAGATACGCAGTATTTT. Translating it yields CASSPATDTQYF.

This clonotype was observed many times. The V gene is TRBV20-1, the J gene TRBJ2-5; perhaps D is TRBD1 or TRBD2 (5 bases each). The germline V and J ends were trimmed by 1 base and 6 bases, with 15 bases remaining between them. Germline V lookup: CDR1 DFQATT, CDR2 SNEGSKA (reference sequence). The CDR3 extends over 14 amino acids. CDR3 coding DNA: TGCAGTGCTAGAGGGGCAGGGACGGAAAAGACCCAGTACTTC. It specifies CSARGAGTEKTQYF.

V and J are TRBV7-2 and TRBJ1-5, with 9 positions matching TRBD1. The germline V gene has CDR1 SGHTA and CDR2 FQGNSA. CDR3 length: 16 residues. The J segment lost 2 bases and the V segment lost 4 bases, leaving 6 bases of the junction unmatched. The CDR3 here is CASSSVGQGGNQPQHF. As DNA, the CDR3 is TGTGCCAGCAGCTCAGTGGGACAGGGAGGCAATCAGCCCCAGCATTTT.

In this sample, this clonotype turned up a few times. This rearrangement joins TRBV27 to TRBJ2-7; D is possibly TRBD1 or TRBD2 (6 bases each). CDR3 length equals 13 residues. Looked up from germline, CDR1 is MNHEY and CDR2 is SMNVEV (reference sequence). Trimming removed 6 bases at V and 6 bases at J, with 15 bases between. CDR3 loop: CASRIEQGGEQYF. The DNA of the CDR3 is TGTGCCAGCAGAATAGAACAGGGAGGCGAGCAGTACTTC.

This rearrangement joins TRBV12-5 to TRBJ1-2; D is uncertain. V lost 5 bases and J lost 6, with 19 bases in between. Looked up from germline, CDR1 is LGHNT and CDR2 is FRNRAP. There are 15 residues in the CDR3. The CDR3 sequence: CASGPYDPYGHGYTF. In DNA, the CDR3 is TGTGCTAGTGGTCCCTATGACCCTTACGGGCATGGCTACACCTTC.

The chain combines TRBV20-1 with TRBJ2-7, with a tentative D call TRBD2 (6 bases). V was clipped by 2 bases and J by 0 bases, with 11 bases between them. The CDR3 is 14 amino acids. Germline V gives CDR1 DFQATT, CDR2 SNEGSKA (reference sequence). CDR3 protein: CSARILRGSYEQYF. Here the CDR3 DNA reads TGCAGTGCTAGAATCTTGCGGGGCTCCTACGAGCAGTACTTC.

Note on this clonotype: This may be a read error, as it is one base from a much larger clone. CDR3 residues: CSAPSGRGDEEYF. Written as DNA, the CDR3 is TGCAGTGCCCCTAGCGGGAGGGGTGACGAGGAGTACTTC. The V and J genes are TRBV20-1 and TRBJ2-7; 12 bases agree with TRBD2. Germline V gene data show CDR1 as DFQATT and CDR2 as SNEGSKA (reference sequence). This CDR3 spans 13 amino acids.